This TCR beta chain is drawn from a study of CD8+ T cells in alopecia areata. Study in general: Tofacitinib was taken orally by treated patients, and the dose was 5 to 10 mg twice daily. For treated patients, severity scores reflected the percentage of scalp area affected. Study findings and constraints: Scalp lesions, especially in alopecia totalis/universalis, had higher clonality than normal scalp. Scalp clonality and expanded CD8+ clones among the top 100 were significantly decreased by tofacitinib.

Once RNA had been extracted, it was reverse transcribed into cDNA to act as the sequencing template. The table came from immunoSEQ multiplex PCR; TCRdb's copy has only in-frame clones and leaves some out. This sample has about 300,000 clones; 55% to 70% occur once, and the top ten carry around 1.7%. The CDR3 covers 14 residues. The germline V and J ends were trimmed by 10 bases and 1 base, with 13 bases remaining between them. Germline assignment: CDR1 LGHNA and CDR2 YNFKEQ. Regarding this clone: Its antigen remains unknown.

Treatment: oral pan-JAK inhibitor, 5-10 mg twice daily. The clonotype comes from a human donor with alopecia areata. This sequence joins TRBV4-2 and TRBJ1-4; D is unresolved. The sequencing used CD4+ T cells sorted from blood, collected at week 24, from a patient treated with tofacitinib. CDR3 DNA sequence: TGTGCCACCAGAAGGACGGGAACTAATGAAAAACTGTTTTTT. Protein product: CATRRTGTNEKLFF.